The source of this TCR beta chain is a study of OX40 agonist ivuxolimab in advanced cancers. Study information: Averaging 60 years in age, with a range of about 20 to 90, the cohort was about 83% male. Points from the study as a whole: Among T cells, CD8+ cells averaged more expanded clones than CD4+ cells.

This CDR3 is built from 15 residues. The germline gives CDR1 SNHLY, CDR2 FYNNEI. After removal of 2 bases from V and 2 bases from J, the junction contained 4 bases not matched to a gene. This table comes from immunoSEQ multiplex PCR, and its TCRdb copy is limited to in-frame clones, with some not included. The table has 45,000 or so clones, 70% to 90% seen once; the top ten hold over 9%. This clone was seen once. Antigen specificity is unknown. The sequence derives from an adult with an advanced solid tumor such as melanoma, head and neck, liver or kidney cancer. The gene calls are TRBV2 and TRBJ2-7; 9 nucleotides agree with TRBD2. The sample here was CD4+ or CD8+ T cells sorted from blood, taken in a trial of the OX40 agonist ivuxolimab. The CDR3 is CASSELAGSPYEQYF. As DNA, the CDR3 is TGTGCCAGCAGTGAACTAGCGGGGTCACCCTACGAGCAGTACTTC.